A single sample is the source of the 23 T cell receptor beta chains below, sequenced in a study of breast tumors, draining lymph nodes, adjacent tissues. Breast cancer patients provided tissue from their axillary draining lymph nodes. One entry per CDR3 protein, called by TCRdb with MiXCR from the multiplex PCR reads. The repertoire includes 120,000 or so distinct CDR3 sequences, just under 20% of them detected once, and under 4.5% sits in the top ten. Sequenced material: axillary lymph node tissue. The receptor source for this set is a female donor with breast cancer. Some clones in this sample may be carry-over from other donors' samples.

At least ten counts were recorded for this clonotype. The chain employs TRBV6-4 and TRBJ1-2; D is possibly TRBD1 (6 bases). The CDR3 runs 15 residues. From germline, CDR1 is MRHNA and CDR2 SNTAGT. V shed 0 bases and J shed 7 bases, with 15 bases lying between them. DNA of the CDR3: TGTGCCAGCAGTGACTCGGTGGGGGGCTGGAGTGGCTACACCTTC. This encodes CASSDSVGGWSGYTF.

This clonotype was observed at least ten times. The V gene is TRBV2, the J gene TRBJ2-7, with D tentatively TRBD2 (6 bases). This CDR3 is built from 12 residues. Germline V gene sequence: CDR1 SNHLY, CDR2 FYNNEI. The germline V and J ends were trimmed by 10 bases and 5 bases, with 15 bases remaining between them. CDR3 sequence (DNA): TGTGCCATCGGGACGGGGGTCGACGAGCAGTACTTC. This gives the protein CAIGTGVDEQYF.

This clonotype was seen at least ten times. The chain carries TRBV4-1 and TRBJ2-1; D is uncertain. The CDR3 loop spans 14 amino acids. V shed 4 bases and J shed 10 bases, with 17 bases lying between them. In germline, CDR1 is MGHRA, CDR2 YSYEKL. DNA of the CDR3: TGCGCCAGCAGCCCAAAGGAAGGCTTAATGGAGCAGTTCTTC. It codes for CASSPKEGLMEQFF.

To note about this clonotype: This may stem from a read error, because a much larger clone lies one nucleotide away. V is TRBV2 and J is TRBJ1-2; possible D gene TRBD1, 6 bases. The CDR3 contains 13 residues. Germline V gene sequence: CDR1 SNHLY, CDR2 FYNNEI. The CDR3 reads CASSDRPGVGYIF. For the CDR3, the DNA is TGTGCCAGCAGTGACCGGCCAGGGGTAGGCTACATCTTC.

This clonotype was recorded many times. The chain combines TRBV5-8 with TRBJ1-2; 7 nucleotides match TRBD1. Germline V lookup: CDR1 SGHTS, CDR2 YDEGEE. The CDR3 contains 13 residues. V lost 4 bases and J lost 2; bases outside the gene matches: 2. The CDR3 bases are TGTGCCAGCAGCCCGGGACAGAACTATGGCTACACCTTC. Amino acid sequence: CASSPGQNYGYTF.

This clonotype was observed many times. In DNA form, the CDR3 reads TGTGCCAGCAGTACCGGGGGCTTTAATCAGCCCCAGCATTTT. This encodes CASSTGGFNQPQHF. This rearrangement joins TRBV6-1 to TRBJ1-5, with TRBD1 as a possible D gene (6 bases). V lost 5 bases and J lost 4, with 12 bases in between. The CDR3 extends over 14 amino acids. Germline CDR1 and CDR2: MNHNS and SASEGT.

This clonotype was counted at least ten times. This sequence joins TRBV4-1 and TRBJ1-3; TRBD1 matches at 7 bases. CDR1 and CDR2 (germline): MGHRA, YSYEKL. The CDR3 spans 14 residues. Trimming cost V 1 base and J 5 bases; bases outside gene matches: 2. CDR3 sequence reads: CASSQGDSRNTIYF. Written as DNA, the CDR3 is TGCGCCAGCAGCCAAGGGGACAGTCGAAACACCATATATTTT.

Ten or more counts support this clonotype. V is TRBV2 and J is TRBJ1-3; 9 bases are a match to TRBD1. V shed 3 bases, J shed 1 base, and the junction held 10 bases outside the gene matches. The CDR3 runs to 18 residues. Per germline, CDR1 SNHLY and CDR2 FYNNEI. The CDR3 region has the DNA TGTGCCAGCAGTGATCGAGGTCCGGGACAGGGTTCTGGAAACACCATATATTTT. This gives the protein CASSDRGPGQGSGNTIYF. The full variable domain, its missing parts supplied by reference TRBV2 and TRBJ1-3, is EPEVTQTPSHQVTQMGQEVILRCVPISNHLYFYWYRQILGQKVEFLVSFYNNEISEKSEIFDDQFSVERPDGSNFTLKIRSTKLEDSAMYFCASSDRGPGQGSGNTIYFGEGSWLTVV.

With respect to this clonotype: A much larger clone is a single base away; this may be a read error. CDR3 coding DNA: TGCAGTGCTGGCCCCAATCAGCCCCAGCATTTT. Its translation: CSAGPNQPQHF. The chain uses TRBV20-1 and TRBJ1-5, with D hard to call. Trimming pared 5 bases from V and 3 bases from J, leaving 5 bases between. This CDR3 region has 11 residues. Germline V gives CDR1 DFQATT, CDR2 SNEGSKA (reference sequence).

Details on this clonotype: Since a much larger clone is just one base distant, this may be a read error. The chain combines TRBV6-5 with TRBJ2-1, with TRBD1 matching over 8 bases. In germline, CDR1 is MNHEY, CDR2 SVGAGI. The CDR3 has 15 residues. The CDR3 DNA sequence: TGTGCCAGCAGTGGACAGGGCAGCTCCTACAATGAGCTGTTCTTC. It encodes CASSGQGSSYNELFF.

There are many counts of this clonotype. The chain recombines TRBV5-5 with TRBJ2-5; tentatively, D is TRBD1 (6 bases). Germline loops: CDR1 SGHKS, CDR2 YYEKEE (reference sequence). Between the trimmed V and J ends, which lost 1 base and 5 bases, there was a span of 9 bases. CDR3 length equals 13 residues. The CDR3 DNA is TGTGCCAGCAGCTTGACAGGGAGCGAGACCCAGTACTTC. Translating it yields CASSLTGSETQYF.

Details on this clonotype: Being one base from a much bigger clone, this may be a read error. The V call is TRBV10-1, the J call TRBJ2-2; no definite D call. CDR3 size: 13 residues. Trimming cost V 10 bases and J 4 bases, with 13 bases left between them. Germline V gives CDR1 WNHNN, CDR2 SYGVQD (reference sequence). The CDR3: CATSSPRTGELFF. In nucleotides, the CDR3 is TGCGCCACCTCAAGCCCACGCACCGGGGAGCTGTTTTTT.

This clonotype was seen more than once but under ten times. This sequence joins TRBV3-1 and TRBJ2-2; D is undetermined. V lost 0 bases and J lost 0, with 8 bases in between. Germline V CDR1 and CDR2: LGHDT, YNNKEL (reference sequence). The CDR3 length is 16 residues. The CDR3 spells CASSQDRVANTGELFF. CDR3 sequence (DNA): TGTGCCAGCAGCCAAGATCGGGTAGCGAACACCGGGGAGCTGTTTTTT.

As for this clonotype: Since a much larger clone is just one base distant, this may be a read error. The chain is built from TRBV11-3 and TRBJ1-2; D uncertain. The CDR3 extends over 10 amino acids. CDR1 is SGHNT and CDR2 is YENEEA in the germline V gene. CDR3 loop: CASSVDGYTF. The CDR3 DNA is TGTGCCAGCAGCGTAGATGGCTACACCTTC. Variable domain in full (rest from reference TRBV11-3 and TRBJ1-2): EAGVVQSPRYKIIEKKQPVAFWCNPISGHNTLYWYLQNLGQGPELLIRYENEEAVDDSQLPKDRFSAERLKGVDSTLKIQPAELGDSAVYLCASSVDGYTFGSGTRLTVV.

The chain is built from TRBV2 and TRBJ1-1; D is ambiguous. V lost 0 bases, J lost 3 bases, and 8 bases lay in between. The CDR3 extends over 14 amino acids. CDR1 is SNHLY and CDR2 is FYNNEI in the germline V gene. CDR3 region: CASSEASGDTEAFF. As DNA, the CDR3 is TGTGCCAGCAGTGAAGCCTCTGGGGACACTGAAGCTTTCTTT. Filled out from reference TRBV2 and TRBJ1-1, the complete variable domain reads EPEVTQTPSHQVTQMGQEVILRCVPISNHLYFYWYRQILGQKVEFLVSFYNNEISEKSEIFDDQFSVERPDGSNFTLKIRSTKLEDSAMYFCASSEASGDTEAFFGQGTRLTVV.

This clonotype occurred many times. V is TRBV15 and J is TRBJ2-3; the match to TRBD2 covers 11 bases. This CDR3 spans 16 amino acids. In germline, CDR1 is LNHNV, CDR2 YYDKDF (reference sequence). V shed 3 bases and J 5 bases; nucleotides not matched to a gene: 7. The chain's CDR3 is CATSRELAGVKDTQYF. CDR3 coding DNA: TGTGCCACCAGCAGGGAACTAGCGGGGGTTAAAGATACGCAGTATTTT.

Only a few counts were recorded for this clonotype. The CDR3 DNA sequence: TGTGCCAGCAGCTTGATGGAGGGGGCAGGGGAAAAACTGTTTTTT. This encodes CASSLMEGAGEKLFF. The chain has TRBV5-5 and TRBJ1-4, with TRBD1 identical over 7 bases. The CDR3 totals 15 residues. Germline CDR1 and CDR2: SGHKS and YYEKEE (reference sequence). Trimming at V came to 1 base and at J to 8 bases, leaving 8 bases not matched to a gene.

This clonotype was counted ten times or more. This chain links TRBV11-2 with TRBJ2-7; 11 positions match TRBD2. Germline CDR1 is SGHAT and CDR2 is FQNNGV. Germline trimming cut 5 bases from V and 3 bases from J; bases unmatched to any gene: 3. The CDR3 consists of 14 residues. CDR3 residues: CASSPSGGHYEQYF. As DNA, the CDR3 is TGTGCCAGCAGCCCTAGCGGGGGGCACTACGAGCAGTACTTC.

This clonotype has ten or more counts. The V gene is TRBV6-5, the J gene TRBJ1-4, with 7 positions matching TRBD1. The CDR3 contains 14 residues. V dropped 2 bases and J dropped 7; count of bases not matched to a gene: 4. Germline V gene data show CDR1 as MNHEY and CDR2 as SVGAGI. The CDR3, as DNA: TGTGCCAGCAGTTACCTCAGGACAGGTGAAAAACTGTTTTTT. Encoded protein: CASSYLRTGEKLFF.

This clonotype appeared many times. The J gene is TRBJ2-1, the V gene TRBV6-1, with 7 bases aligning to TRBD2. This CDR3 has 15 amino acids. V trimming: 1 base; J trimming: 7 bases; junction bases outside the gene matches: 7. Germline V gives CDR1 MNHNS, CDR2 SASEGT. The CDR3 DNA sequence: TGTGCCAGCAGTGAAGGGGGGGGAGGAGGGAATGAGCAGTTCTTC. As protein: CASSEGGGGGNEQFF.

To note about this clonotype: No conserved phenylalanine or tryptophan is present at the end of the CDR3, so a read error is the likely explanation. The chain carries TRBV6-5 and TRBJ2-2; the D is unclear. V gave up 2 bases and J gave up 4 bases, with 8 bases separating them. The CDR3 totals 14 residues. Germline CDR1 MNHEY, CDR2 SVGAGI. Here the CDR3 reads CASSYQRGTGELFL. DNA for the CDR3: TGTGCCAGCAGTTACCAGCGAGGCACCGGGGAGCTGTTTCTT.

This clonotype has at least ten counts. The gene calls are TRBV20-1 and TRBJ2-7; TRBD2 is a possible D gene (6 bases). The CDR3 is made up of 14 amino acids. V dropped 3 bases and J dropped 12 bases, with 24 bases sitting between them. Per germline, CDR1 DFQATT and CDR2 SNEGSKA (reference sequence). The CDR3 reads CSASGGGGSDGAYF. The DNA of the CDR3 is TGCAGTGCTAGCGGTGGTGGGGGGTCAGATGGGGCGTACTTC.

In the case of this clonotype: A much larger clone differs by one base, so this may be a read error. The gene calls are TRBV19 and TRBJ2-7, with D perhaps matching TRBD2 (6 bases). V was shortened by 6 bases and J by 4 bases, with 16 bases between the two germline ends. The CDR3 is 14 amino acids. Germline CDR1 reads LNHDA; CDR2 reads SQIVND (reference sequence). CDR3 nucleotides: TGTGCCAGTAGACGGGGTGTCGGACTATACGAGCAGTACTTC. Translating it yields CASRRGVGLYEQYF. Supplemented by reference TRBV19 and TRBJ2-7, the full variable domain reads DGGITQSPKYLFRKEGQNVTLSCEQNLNHDAMYWYRQDPGQGLRLIYYSQIVNDFQKGDIAEGYSVSREKKESFPLTVTSAQKNPTAFYLCASRRGVGLYEQYFGPGTRLTVT.